The next 23 T cell receptor beta chains were all read from a single sample in a study of shared clonotypes between healthy human individuals. Naive CD8 cells lacked CD45RO, underwent positive selection for CCR7 and left out terminally differentiated effector memory CD45RA+ cells. Some clones are missing from TCRdb's copy, which holds only in-frame ones; the method was immunoSEQ multiplex PCR. The sample yields around 700,000 clones, 92% seen once. Sequencing was carried out using naive CD8+ T cells sorted from blood. Every receptor here comes from a man aged 25 to 45 in good health.

The CDR3 nucleotides read TGTGCCAGCAGCGTACTTAACAGGGGAGGCACTGAAGCTTTCTTT. It is translated as CASSVLNRGGTEAFF. The chain uses TRBV7-9 and TRBJ1-1, with 7 bases identical to TRBD1. The V gene end was trimmed by 5 bases and the J gene end by 4 bases; junction bases not matched to a gene: 10. Germline lookup yields CDR1 SEHNR and CDR2 FQNEAQ (reference sequence). This CDR3 spans 15 amino acids.

This chain joins TRBV9 and TRBJ2-1, with 7 bases lining up with TRBD2. This CDR3 spans 16 amino acids. Germline loops: CDR1 SGDLS, CDR2 YYNGEE. V was clipped by 4 bases and J by 1 base; unmatched bases: 8. CDR3 bases: TGTGCCAGCAGCACACAAAGCGGGACTTCCTACAATGAGCAGTTCTTC. This gives the protein CASSTQSGTSYNEQFF. The full variable domain, in which reference TRBV9 and TRBJ2-1 provide the parts outside the CDR3, is DSGVTQTPKHLITATGQRVTLRCSPRSGDLSVYWYQQSLDQGLQFLIQYYNGEERAKGNILERFSAQQFPDLHSELNLSSLELGDSALYFCASSTQSGTSYNEQFFGPGTRLTVL.

V usage is TRBV29-1 and J usage is TRBJ2-5; D remains unclear. Germline CDR1 and CDR2: SQVTM and ANQGSEA. Trimming cost V 7 bases and J 2 bases, with 20 bases left between them. The CDR3 contains 15 residues. The CDR3 DNA follows: TGCAGCGCCAGACATCCCTGGGCCAGGCAAGAGACCCAGTACTTC. As protein: CSARHPWARQETQYF.

The chain is built from TRBV11-2 and TRBJ2-1; 9 bases map to TRBD1. V dropped 5 bases and J dropped 6; count of bases not matched to a gene: 8. In germline, CDR1 is SGHAT, CDR2 FQNNGV. The CDR3 covers 15 residues. The DNA for the CDR3 is TGTGCCAGCAGCCACACCGGGACAGGGCTCAATGAGCAGTTCTTC. Residues: CASSHTGTGLNEQFF.

The CDR3 DNA sequence: TGTGCCAGCAAGAAAATCGGGGACACATCAGATACGCAGTATTTT. Protein product: CASKKIGDTSDTQYF. The chain has TRBV27 and TRBJ2-3; TRBD1 is a possible D gene (6 bases). The CDR3 totals 15 residues. V shed 7 bases and J shed 4 bases, with 18 bases lying between them. The germline CDR1 and CDR2 sequences are MNHEY and SMNVEV (reference sequence).

This chain joins TRBV5-1 and TRBJ2-7, with D perhaps matching TRBD1 or TRBD2 (5 bases each). CDR1 and CDR2 (germline): SGHRS, YFSETQ. This CDR3 contains 15 residues. The V gene lost 0 bases and the J gene lost 6 bases, with 16 bases spanning the gap. The CDR3 DNA sequence: TGCGCCAGCAGCTTGGGGGACCAGAATCCGGGCGAGCAGTACTTC. Translated, it gives CASSLGDQNPGEQYF.

J is TRBJ1-5 and V is TRBV27; TRBD1 is a possible D gene (5 bases). Germline V gene data show CDR1 as MNHEY and CDR2 as SMNVEV (reference sequence). The CDR3 consists of 15 residues. Trimming stripped 5 bases from V and 7 bases from J, with 18 bases between. CDR3 amino acids: CASSPRVGEGQPQHF. Written as DNA, the CDR3 is TGTGCCAGCAGTCCCCGGGTGGGGGAGGGGCAGCCCCAGCATTTT.

The rearrangement links TRBV28 to TRBJ2-1, with 9 nucleotides matching TRBD2. Trimming took 4 bases from V and 7 from J; bases not matched to a gene: 14. Germline CDR1 and CDR2: MDHEN and SYDVKM. There are 17 residues in the CDR3. In DNA, the CDR3 is TGTGCCAGCAGTTCCCCGAAGGCGGGAGGGGTAATGAATGAGCAGTTCTTC. Its protein product is CASSSPKAGGVMNEQFF.

The genes are TRBV29-1 and TRBJ1-2; D might be TRBD1 (5 bases). Germline V lookup: CDR1 SQVTM, CDR2 ANQGSEA. The ends were cut back, 3 bases at V and 10 bases at J, with 24 bases in the middle. The CDR3 sequence is 15 residues long. The CDR3, as DNA: TGCAGCGTTGACACGAAGGCCAGTGGGGGGATCACCTACACCTTC. It specifies CSVDTKASGGITYTF.

The rearrangement uses TRBV4-3 and TRBJ2-7; 10 bases map to TRBD2. V dropped 3 bases and J dropped 4; count of bases not matched to a gene: 15. The CDR3 extends over 18 amino acids. CDR1 LGHNA and CDR2 YSLEER come from the germline V gene. The CDR3 reads CASSHYTGSGRAGYEQYF. DNA of the CDR3: TGCGCCAGCAGCCACTATACAGGAAGCGGGAGGGCCGGTTACGAGCAGTACTTC.

CDR3 nucleotides: TGTGCCAGCAGCTTAGTTGCGACAGGAACCTACGAGCAGTACTTC. Its translation: CASSLVATGTYEQYF. The chain employs TRBV7-9 and TRBJ2-7, with a possible D match to TRBD1 (6 bases). Trimming took 1 base from V and 2 from J, leaving 12 bases between them. Germline lookup yields CDR1 SEHNR and CDR2 FQNEAQ (reference sequence). The CDR3 consists of 15 residues.

The chain uses TRBV14 and TRBJ2-1; D call uncertain. Trimming removed 0 bases at V and 0 bases at J, with 15 bases between. Germline CDR1 SGHDN, CDR2 FVKESK. The CDR3 runs to 18 residues. The CDR3 here is CASSQDNPRSFSYNEQFF. The CDR3 DNA is TGTGCCAGCAGCCAAGACAATCCGCGGAGCTTCTCCTACAATGAGCAGTTCTTC.

With regard to this clone: Additional DNA sequences in this sample encode the identical CDR3. V is TRBV7-9 and J is TRBJ1-5; D gene ambiguous. Germline lookup yields CDR1 SEHNR and CDR2 FQNEAQ (reference sequence). V lost 5 bases and J 0 bases, leaving 8 bases between the germline ends. The CDR3 length is 14 residues. CDR3 DNA sequence: TGTGCCAGCAGCCCGACGGGTAGCAATCAGCCCCAGCATTTT. The encoded protein is CASSPTGSNQPQHF. The full variable domain, with the rest looked up from reference TRBV7-9 and TRBJ1-5, is DTGVSQNPRHKITKRGQNVTFRCDPISEHNRLYWYRQTLGQGPEFLTYFQNEAQLEKSRLLSDRFSAERPKGSFSTLEIQRTEQGDSAMYLCASSPTGSNQPQHFGDGTRLSIL.

The chain links TRBV29-1 to TRBJ2-7; 8 bases are a match to TRBD2. Germline CDR1 is SQVTM and CDR2 is ANQGSEA. Trimming took 7 bases from V and 1 from J; bases not matched to a gene: 3. The CDR3 runs to 12 residues. The CDR3 here is CSATSGSYEQYF. The DNA for the CDR3 is TGCAGCGCAACTAGCGGATCCTACGAGCAGTACTTC.

The chain carries TRBV7-9 and TRBJ2-7; the D gene is possibly TRBD1 (6 bases). Trimming took 7 bases from V and 5 from J, leaving 18 bases between them. The CDR3 has 14 residues. Germline V lookup: CDR1 SEHNR, CDR2 FQNEAQ (reference sequence). For the CDR3, the DNA is TGTGCCAGCAACCCGGCACAGGGCATCGACGAGCAGTACTTC. This translates into CASNPAQGIDEQYF.

The chain has TRBV4-3 and TRBJ2-7; 10 bases are shared with TRBD2. Trimming cost V 3 bases and J 0 bases; bases outside gene matches: 5. The CDR3 is 16 residues long. Per germline, CDR1 LGHNA and CDR2 YSLEER. CDR3 bases: TGCGCCAGCAGCCACGGACTAGCGGCAACCTCCTACGAGCAGTACTTC. It is translated as CASSHGLAATSYEQYF.

The CDR3 coding sequence is TGTGCCAGTAGTGCCCTAACTTTTACTGAAGCTTTCTTT. Translated: CASSALTFTEAFF. This chain links TRBV19 with TRBJ1-1; D remains unclear. V was clipped by 5 bases and J by 5 bases, with 12 bases between them. This CDR3 comprises 13 residues. CDR1 is LNHDA, CDR2 SQIVND, per germline (reference sequence). The full variable domain, its missing parts supplied by reference TRBV19 and TRBJ1-1, is DGGITQSPKYLFRKEGQNVTLSCEQNLNHDAMYWYRQDPGQGLRLIYYSQIVNDFQKGDIAEGYSVSREKKESFPLTVTSAQKNPTAFYLCASSALTFTEAFFGQGTRLTVV.

The rearrangement uses TRBV5-6 and TRBJ2-1; D is ambiguous. Trimming left V 4 bases short and J 7 bases short, with 9 bases between. Germline-derived CDR1 and CDR2 are SGHDT and YYEEEE. This CDR3 region has 12 residues. CDR3 protein: CASSQRPNEQFF. The CDR3 DNA sequence: TGTGCCAGCAGCCAAAGGCCGAATGAGCAGTTCTTC.

This chain links TRBV6-1 with TRBJ2-1; 8 bases line up with TRBD1. After removal of 2 bases from V and 5 bases from J, the junction contained 5 bases not matched to a gene. The germline V gene encodes CDR1 MNHNS and CDR2 SASEGT. The length of the CDR3 is 15 residues. The CDR3 spells CASSELGQDNNEQFF. Written as DNA, the CDR3 is TGTGCCAGCAGTGAATTGGGACAGGATAACAATGAGCAGTTCTTC.

This rearrangement joins TRBV10-1 to TRBJ1-1; no firm D call. This CDR3 has 17 amino acids. Germline-derived CDR1 and CDR2 are WNHNN and SYGVQD (reference sequence). With 0 bases removed from V and 3 bases from J, the gap between germline ends came to 17 bases. DNA for the CDR3: TGCGCCAGCAGTGAGTCCCCCGAATTGACATGGGACACTGAAGCTTTCTTT. Its translation is CASSESPELTWDTEAFF.

The chain employs TRBV12-5 and TRBJ1-2; the D is unclear. Trimming cost V 5 bases and J 5 bases, with 18 bases left between them. Germline V gene lookup returns CDR1 LGHNT and CDR2 FRNRAP. This CDR3 has 15 residues. CDR3 sequence: CASGPDPTMRYGYTF. CDR3 sequence (DNA): TGTGCTAGTGGTCCGGACCCCACTATGCGATATGGCTACACCTTC.

The V and J genes are TRBV7-2 and TRBJ1-5; D remains ambiguous. This CDR3 has 16 amino acids. CDR1 is SGHTA and CDR2 is FQGNSA in the germline V gene. The ends were cut back, 5 bases at V and 0 bases at J, with 14 bases in the middle. CDR3 region: CASSDYGSASNQPQHF. Written as DNA, the CDR3 is TGTGCCAGCAGCGATTACGGTTCAGCTAGCAATCAGCCCCAGCATTTT. The full variable domain, with the rest looked up from reference TRBV7-2 and TRBJ1-5, is GAGVSQSPSNKVTEKGKDVELRCDPISGHTALYWYRQSLGQGLEFLIYFQGNSAPDKSGLPSDRFSAERTGGSVSTLTIQRTQQEDSAVYLCASSDYGSASNQPQHFGDGTRLSIL.

In nucleotides, the CDR3 is TGTGCCATCCCTCTATTCGCGGGAATCACAGATACGCAGTATTTT. Translating gives CAIPLFAGITDTQYF. The V call is TRBV6-1, the J call TRBJ2-3; D might be TRBD2 (6 bases). The V gene's germline CDR1 is MNHNS and CDR2 SASEGT. V was cut by 10 bases and J by 2 bases, with 19 bases left in between. CDR3 length: 15 amino acids.